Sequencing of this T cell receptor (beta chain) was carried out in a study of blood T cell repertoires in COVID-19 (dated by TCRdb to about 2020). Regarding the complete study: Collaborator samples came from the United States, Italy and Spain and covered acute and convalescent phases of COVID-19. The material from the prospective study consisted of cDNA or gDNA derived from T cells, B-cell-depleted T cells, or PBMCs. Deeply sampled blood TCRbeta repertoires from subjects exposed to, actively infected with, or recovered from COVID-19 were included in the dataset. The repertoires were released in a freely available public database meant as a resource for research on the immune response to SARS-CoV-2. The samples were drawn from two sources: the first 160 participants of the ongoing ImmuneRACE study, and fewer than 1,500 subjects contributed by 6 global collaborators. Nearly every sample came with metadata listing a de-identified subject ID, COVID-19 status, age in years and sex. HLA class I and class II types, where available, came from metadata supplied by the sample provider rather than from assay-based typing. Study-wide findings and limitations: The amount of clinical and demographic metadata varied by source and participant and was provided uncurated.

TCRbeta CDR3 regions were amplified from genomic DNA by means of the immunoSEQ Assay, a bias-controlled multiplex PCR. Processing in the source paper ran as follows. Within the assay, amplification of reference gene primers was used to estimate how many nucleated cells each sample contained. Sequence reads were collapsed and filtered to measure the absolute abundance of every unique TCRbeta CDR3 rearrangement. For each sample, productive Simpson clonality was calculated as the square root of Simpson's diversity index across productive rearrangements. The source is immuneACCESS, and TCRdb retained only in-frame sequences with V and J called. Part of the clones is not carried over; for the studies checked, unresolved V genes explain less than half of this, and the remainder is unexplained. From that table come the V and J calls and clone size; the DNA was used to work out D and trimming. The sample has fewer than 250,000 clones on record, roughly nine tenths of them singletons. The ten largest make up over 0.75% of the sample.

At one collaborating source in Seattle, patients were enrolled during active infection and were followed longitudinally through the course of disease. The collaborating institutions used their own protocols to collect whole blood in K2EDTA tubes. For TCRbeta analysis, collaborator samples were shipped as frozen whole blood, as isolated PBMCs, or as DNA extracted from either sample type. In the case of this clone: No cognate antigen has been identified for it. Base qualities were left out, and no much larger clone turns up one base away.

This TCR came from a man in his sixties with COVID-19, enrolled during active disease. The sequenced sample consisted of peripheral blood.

The DNA sequence follows: TGTGCCAGCAGTAGCGCCATGCGGACTAGCGGGAGAGGGAATGAGCAGTTCTTC. The encoded protein is CASSSAMRTSGRGNEQFF. The sequence joins TRBV27 to TRBJ2-1; the junction holds 13 bases that match TRBD2. Including cysteine and phenylalanine, the CDR3 has 18 amino acids. The retained sequence is limited to the CDR3, 54 bases, with the frame set at the first base. CDR1 MNHEY and CDR2 SMNVEV are derived from the germline V gene (reference sequence). After removal of 5 bases from V and 7 bases from J, the junction retains 14 bases not matched to a gene.